Following are 6 T cell receptor beta chains from one sample sequenced in a study of blood T cell repertoires in COVID-19. The protocol was immunoSEQ multiplex PCR, while the TCRdb copy is restricted to in-frame clones and leaves out a portion. The table lists around 260,000 clones, roughly 85% of them singletons. Sequencing was done on a sample of PBMCs or T cells enriched from blood (not recorded which). Source of these receptors: a woman aged 25-40 years who had recovered from COVID-19.

The CDR3 spells CASTKTSGGANEQFF. The CDR3 DNA is TGTGCCAGCACCAAAACTAGCGGGGGGGCCAATGAGCAGTTCTTC. The chain carries TRBV6-5 and TRBJ2-1; the match to TRBD2 covers 13 bases. Germline V gives CDR1 MNHEY, CDR2 SVGAGI. The V and J ends lost 7 bases and 6 bases, in that order; junction bases with no gene match: 6. This CDR3 spans 15 amino acids.

This clone appeared a single time. J is TRBJ1-2 and V is TRBV28, with D possibly being TRBD1 (6 bases). Germline CDR1 reads MDHEN; CDR2 reads SYDVKM. This CDR3 has 16 residues. Trimming removed 3 bases from V and 4 bases from J, with 18 bases in between. DNA of the CDR3: TGTGCCAGCAGTTTTTCCTCCGGGACATATCTCTATGGCTACACCTTC. Its translation: CASSFSSGTYLYGYTF.

In its sample, this clone was seen a few times. This sequence joins TRBV2 and TRBJ1-2, with 9 bases matching TRBD1. Germline CDR1 and CDR2: SNHLY and FYNNEI. The CDR3 loop spans 15 amino acids. With 3 bases clipped from V and 5 bases from J, the junction kept 7 bases outside the gene matches. The CDR3 nucleotides are TGTGCCAGCAGTGATAGGGACAGGGTGTCGTATGGCTACACCTTC. Translating it yields CASSDRDRVSYGYTF.

V usage is TRBV30 and J usage is TRBJ2-7; D assignment may be TRBD1 or TRBD2 (5 bases each). The CDR3 runs 11 residues. V lost 7 bases and J 3 bases, leaving 10 bases between the germline ends. Germline CDR1 and CDR2: GTSNPN and SVGIG (reference sequence). The DNA for the CDR3 is TGTGCCTCGGGGCAGGACTACGAGCAGTACTTC. Protein: CASGQDYEQYF.

The genes are TRBV28 and TRBJ1-2; D perhaps matches TRBD1 (5 bases). CDR3 size: 12 residues. The germline V and J ends were trimmed by 5 bases and 6 bases, with 10 bases remaining between them. In germline, CDR1 is MDHEN, CDR2 SYDVKM. CDR3 in amino acids: CASSDSKDGYTF. CDR3 nucleotide sequence: TGTGCCAGCAGTGACAGTAAAGATGGCTACACCTTC.

The V and J genes are TRBV27 and TRBJ1-5, with no clear D. V dropped 4 bases and J dropped 0 bases, with 10 bases sitting between them. CDR3 length: 15 residues. Looked up from germline, CDR1 is MNHEY and CDR2 is SMNVEV (reference sequence). For the CDR3, the DNA is TGTGCCAGCAGTTCTATCGATTTTAGCAATCAGCCCCAGCATTTT. Protein product: CASSSIDFSNQPQHF.